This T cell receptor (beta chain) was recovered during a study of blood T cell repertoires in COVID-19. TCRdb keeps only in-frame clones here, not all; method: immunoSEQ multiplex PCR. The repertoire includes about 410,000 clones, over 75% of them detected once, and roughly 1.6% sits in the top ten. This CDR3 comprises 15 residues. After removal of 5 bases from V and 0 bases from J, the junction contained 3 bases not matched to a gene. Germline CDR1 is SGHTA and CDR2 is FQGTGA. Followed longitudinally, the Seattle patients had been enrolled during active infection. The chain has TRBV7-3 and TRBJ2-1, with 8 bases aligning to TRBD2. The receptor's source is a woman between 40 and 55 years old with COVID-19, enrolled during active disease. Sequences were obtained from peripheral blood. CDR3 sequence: CASSRAGGSYNEQFF. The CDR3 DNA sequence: TGTGCCAGCAGCCGGGCGGGGGGCTCCTACAATGAGCAGTTCTTC.